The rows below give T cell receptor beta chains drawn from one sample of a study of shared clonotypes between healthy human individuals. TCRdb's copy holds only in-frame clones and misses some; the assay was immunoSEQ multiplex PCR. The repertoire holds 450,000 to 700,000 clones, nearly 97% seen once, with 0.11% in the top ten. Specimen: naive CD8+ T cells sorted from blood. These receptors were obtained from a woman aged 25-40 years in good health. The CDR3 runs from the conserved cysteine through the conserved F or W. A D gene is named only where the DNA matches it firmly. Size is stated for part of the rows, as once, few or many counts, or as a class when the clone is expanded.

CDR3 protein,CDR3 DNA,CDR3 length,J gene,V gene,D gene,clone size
CSVETPGAYNEQFF,TGCAGCGTTGAAACGCCAGGAGCCTACAATGAGCAGTTCTTC,14,TRBJ2-1,TRBV29-1,.,.
CASRLIAGERETQYF,TGTGCCAGCAGGCTGATAGCGGGAGAAAGGGAGACCCAGTACTTC,15,TRBJ2-5,TRBV27,TRBD2,.
CASKKSRALTNEKLFF,TGTGCCAGCAAAAAAAGTAGGGCGCTAACTAATGAAAAACTGTTTTTT,16,TRBJ1-4,TRBV28,.,once
CASSLSNYNEQFF,TGTGCCAGCAGTTTATCCAACTACAATGAGCAGTTCTTC,13,TRBJ2-1,TRBV28,.,.
CASSFLAGGPALAYEQYF,TGTGCCAGCAGTTTCTTAGCGGGAGGCCCCGCCTTAGCCTACGAGCAGTACTTC,18,TRBJ2-7,TRBV28,TRBD2,.
CASSQDGPYNEQFF,TGCGCCAGCAGCCAAGATGGGCCCTACAATGAGCAGTTCTTC,14,TRBJ2-1,TRBV4-1,.,.
CASSIVSDTGELFF,TGTGCCAGTAGTATAGTTTCCGACACCGGGGAGCTGTTTTTT,14,TRBJ2-2,TRBV19,.,.
CASSSVAGVEQYF,TGTGCCAGCAGCTCCGTTGCAGGGGTTGAGCAGTACTTC,13,TRBJ2-7,TRBV7-9,.,.
CASSLAGSETQYF,TGTGCCAGCAGTTTAGCAGGGTCGGAGACCCAGTACTTC,13,TRBJ2-5,TRBV27,.,.
CASSLLLAGEGSYNEQFF,TGTGCCAGCAGCTTATTACTAGCGGGAGAAGGCTCCTACAATGAGCAGTTCTTC,18,TRBJ2-1,TRBV7-8,TRBD2,.
CAISEPPSGVDYEQYF,TGTGCCATCAGTGAGCCGCCCAGCGGCGTCGACTACGAGCAGTACTTC,16,TRBJ2-7,TRBV10-3,.,.
CASRGGESNQPQHF,TGTGCCAGCAGGGGGGGGGAAAGCAATCAGCCCCAGCATTTT,14,TRBJ1-5,TRBV28,.,.
CASSMGTGDYEQYF,TGTGCCAGTAGTATGGGGACAGGGGATTACGAGCAGTACTTC,14,TRBJ2-7,TRBV19,TRBD1,.
CASSYPGSYEQYF,TGTGCCAGCAGTTACCCCGGCAGTTACGAGCAGTACTTC,13,TRBJ2-7,TRBV6-5,.,.
CASSSDPGPQETQYF,TGTGCCAGCAGCTCAGATCCGGGACCTCAAGAGACCCAGTACTTC,15,TRBJ2-5,TRBV7-9,.,.
CASSPTDRGEGNEQFF,TGTGCCAGCAGCCCGACCGACAGGGGAGAAGGAAATGAGCAGTTCTTC,16,TRBJ2-1,TRBV4-2,TRBD1,.
CASSLWTGTDNEQFF,TGTGCCAGCAGCTTATGGACAGGGACCGACAATGAGCAGTTCTTC,15,TRBJ2-1,TRBV11-2,TRBD1,.
CASSQDRVDTDTQYF,TGTGCCAGCAGTCAAGACAGGGTGGACACAGATACGCAGTATTTT,15,TRBJ2-3,TRBV28,TRBD1,once
CASSLAPGGRENNEQFF,TGTGCCAGCAGCTTAGCCCCGGGGGGGCGGGAGAACAATGAGCAGTTCTTC,17,TRBJ2-1,TRBV7-2,TRBD2,.
CASKGASSGDTQYF,TGTGCCAGCAAAGGGGCTAGTTCCGGCGATACGCAGTATTTT,14,TRBJ2-3,TRBV6-5,.,.
CASSHDPATGGSNQPQHF,TGCGCCAGCAGCCACGATCCCGCGACAGGGGGTAGCAATCAGCCCCAGCATTTT,18,TRBJ1-5,TRBV4-1,TRBD1,.
CASSHTGGTGELFF,TGTGCCAGCAGTCATACAGGGGGCACCGGGGAGCTGTTTTTT,14,TRBJ2-2,TRBV28,TRBD1,.
CASVQAGFEAFF,TGTGCCAGCGTTCAGGCGGGGTTTGAGGCTTTCTTT,12,TRBJ1-1,TRBV7-9,.,few
CASSLSRTGYQPQHF,TGTGCCAGCAGTTTATCTCGGACAGGATATCAGCCCCAGCATTTT,15,TRBJ1-5,TRBV28,TRBD1,once
CASSSGASYNEQFF,TGTGCCAGCAGTTCGGGGGCCTCCTACAATGAGCAGTTCTTC,14,TRBJ2-1,TRBV27,.,.
CASSLRTYGYTF,TGTGCCAGCAGTTTGCGGACATATGGCTACACCTTC,12,TRBJ1-2,TRBV28,.,.
CASSPHAYEQYF,TGTGCCAGCAGCCCCCATGCCTACGAGCAGTACTTC,12,TRBJ2-7,TRBV7-8,.,.
CANTSGYNEQFF,TGTGCCAACACTAGCGGGTACAATGAGCAGTTCTTC,12,TRBJ2-1,TRBV2,TRBD2,.
CSVLSGRSNEQFF,TGCAGCGTTCTTAGCGGGAGGTCCAATGAGCAGTTCTTC,13,TRBJ2-1,TRBV29-1,TRBD2,.
CASSRRDRLFSEQYF,TGTGCCAGCAGCCGCCGGGACAGGCTTTTCTCCGAGCAGTACTTC,15,TRBJ2-7,TRBV7-9,TRBD1,.
CASSQLGQLSLYGYTF,TGTGCCAGCAGCCAATTGGGACAGCTCTCTCTCTATGGCTACACCTTC,16,TRBJ1-2,TRBV5-4,TRBD1,.
CASRLMTGANTEAFF,TGTGCCAGCAGGCTAATGACAGGGGCCAACACTGAAGCTTTCTTT,15,TRBJ1-1,TRBV28,TRBD1,.
CASSLDSGRAEETQYF,TGCGCCAGCAGCTTGGATAGCGGGAGGGCCGAGGAGACCCAGTACTTC,16,TRBJ2-5,TRBV5-1,TRBD2,.
CASSEVAGLDEQFF,TGCGCCAGCAGTGAAGTAGCGGGATTGGATGAGCAGTTCTTC,14,TRBJ2-1,TRBV10-1,TRBD2,.
CSVVLAVYEQFF,TGCAGCGTTGTGTTAGCGGTCTATGAGCAGTTCTTC,12,TRBJ2-1,TRBV29-1,.,.
CASSSGGTDTQYF,TGTGCCAGCAGCTCCGGAGGGACAGATACGCAGTATTTT,13,TRBJ2-3,TRBV13,.,once
CATSGGLGNQPQHF,TGTGCTACCTCAGGGGGACTTGGCAATCAGCCCCAGCATTTT,14,TRBJ1-5,TRBV27,TRBD1,.
CASSLWGDSGLKETQYF,TGTGCCAGCAGTTTATGGGGCGATAGCGGCCTTAAAGAGACCCAGTACTTC,17,TRBJ2-5,TRBV27,.,.
CSVEAGQGSGYTF,TGCAGCGTTGAAGCAGGGCAGGGGTCTGGCTACACCTTC,13,TRBJ1-2,TRBV29-1,.,.
CASSKGGPGPRDYEQYF,TGTGCCAGCAGCAAAGGAGGGCCGGGACCGAGGGACTACGAGCAGTACTTC,17,TRBJ2-7,TRBV21-1,.,once
CASRLTSVSAGELFF,TGTGCCAGCAGGCTAACTAGCGTCTCCGCCGGGGAGCTGTTTTTT,15,TRBJ2-2,TRBV28,TRBD2,.
CSVDNPWDSEAFF,TGCAGCGTTGATAATCCATGGGACAGCGAAGCTTTCTTT,13,TRBJ1-1,TRBV29-1,TRBD1,few
CATSRDRVEGYTF,TGTGCCACCAGCAGGGACAGGGTGGAAGGCTACACCTTC,13,TRBJ1-2,TRBV15,TRBD1,.
CATSRERRPPAELFF,TGTGCCACCAGCAGAGAAAGGAGGCCCCCCGCCGAACTGTTTTTT,15,TRBJ1-4,TRBV15,.,.
CASSRDANNQPQHF,TGTGCCAGCAGTCGGGACGCCAACAATCAGCCCCAGCATTTT,14,TRBJ1-5,TRBV27,.,once
CASSLTRNEQFF,TGTGCCAGCAGCTTAACTCGGAATGAGCAGTTCTTC,12,TRBJ2-1,TRBV5-4,.,.
CASSFAGVDTEAFF,TGTGCCAGCAGTTTCGCAGGTGTGGACACTGAAGCTTTCTTT,14,TRBJ1-1,TRBV6-5,.,.
CASRAGTIETDTQYF,TGCGCCAGCCGGGCCGGGACAATAGAAACAGATACGCAGTATTTT,15,TRBJ2-3,TRBV10-1,.,.
CASSFENYGYTF,TGTGCCAGCAGTTTCGAGAATTATGGCTACACCTTC,12,TRBJ1-2,TRBV28,.,.
CASSYLPGASYEQYF,TGTGCCAGCAGTTACTTACCAGGGGCCTCCTACGAGCAGTACTTC,15,TRBJ2-7,TRBV6-5,.,once
CASSLGAGLSEQFF,TGTGCCAGCAGCTTGGGTGCCGGGCTGAGTGAGCAGTTCTTC,14,TRBJ2-1,TRBV5-6,.,once
CASSLAWSGDGYTF,TGCGCCAGCAGCTTGGCCTGGTCAGGGGATGGCTACACCTTC,14,TRBJ1-2,TRBV5-1,.,.
CASSLGGANVLTF,TGTGCCAGCAGTCTGGGCGGGGCCAACGTCCTGACTTTC,13,TRBJ2-6,TRBV6-5,.,.